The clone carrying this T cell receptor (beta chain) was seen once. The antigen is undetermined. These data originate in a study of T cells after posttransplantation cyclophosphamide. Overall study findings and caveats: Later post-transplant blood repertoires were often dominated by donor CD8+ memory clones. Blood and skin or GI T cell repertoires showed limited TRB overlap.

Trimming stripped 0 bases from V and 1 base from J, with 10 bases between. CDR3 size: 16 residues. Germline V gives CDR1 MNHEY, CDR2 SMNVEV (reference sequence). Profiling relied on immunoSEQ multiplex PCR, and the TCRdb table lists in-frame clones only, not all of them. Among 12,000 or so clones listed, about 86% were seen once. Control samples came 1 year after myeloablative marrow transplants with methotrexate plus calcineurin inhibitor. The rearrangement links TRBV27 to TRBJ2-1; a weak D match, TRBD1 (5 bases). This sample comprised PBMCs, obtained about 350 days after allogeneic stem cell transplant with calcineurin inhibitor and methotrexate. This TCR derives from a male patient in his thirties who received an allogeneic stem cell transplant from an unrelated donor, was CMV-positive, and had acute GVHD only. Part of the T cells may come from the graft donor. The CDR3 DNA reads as TGTGCCAGCAGTTTATCATTGGACAATTCCTACAATGAGCAGTTCTTC. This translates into CASSLSLDNSYNEQFF.